These 24 T cell receptor beta chains were sequenced from one sample in a study of human T cells and chemical hapten exposure. Time point denoted: healthy volunteer bleed at 6 weeks. Sequencing started from total RNA isolated from unfractionated whole blood. One entry per CDR3 protein results from TCRdb running MiXCR on the RACE reads. Seen here are about 45,000 distinct CDR3 sequences, around 4% observed once, and the top ten hold around 5.7%. Sequenced material: whole blood. The receptors here all came from a human donor in good health. Some clones in this sample may be carry-over from other donors' samples.

This clonotype was seen once. A read error may account for a junction end that differs from germline. V is TRBV5-8 and J is TRBJ2-5; D is possibly TRBD1 (6 bases). The germline V gene has CDR1 SGHTS and CDR2 YDEGEE. This CDR3 region has 16 residues. In DNA form, the CDR3 reads TGTGCCAACAGCTTGTTTCGAGGGGGACCAAAAGAGACCCAGTACTTC. This encodes CANSLFRGGPKETQYF. Drawing the rest from reference TRBV5-8 and TRBJ2-5, the complete variable domain is EAGVTQSPTHLIKTRGQQATLRCSPISGHTSVYWYQQALGLGLQFLLWYDEGEERNRGNFPPRFSGRQFPNYSSELNVNALELEDSALYLCANSLFRGGPKETQYFGPGTRLLVL.

At least ten counts were recorded for this clonotype. The chain has TRBV24-1 and TRBJ2-6, with D possibly being TRBD1 (6 bases). The V and J ends lost 9 bases and 0 bases respectively, with 11 bases between them. In germline, CDR1 is KGHDR, CDR2 SFDVKD. The CDR3 covers 15 residues. The CDR3 region is CATGQRISGANVLTF. CDR3 DNA: TGTGCCACCGGACAGAGAATCTCTGGGGCCAACGTCCTGACTTTC.

This clonotype was counted a few times. V gene TRBV4-1 combines with J gene TRBJ1-2, with TRBD1 matching over 7 bases. The CDR3 spans 15 residues. With V trimmed by 2 bases and J by 6 bases, 9 bases remained unmatched. The germline CDR1 and CDR2 sequences are MGHRA and YSYEKL. The CDR3: CASSQPDREDDGYTF. The CDR3 DNA follows: TGCGCCAGCAGCCAACCTGACAGGGAGGATGATGGCTACACCTTC.

The CDR3, as DNA: TGTGCCTGGGGACAGGGAAAAGAGCAGTACTTC. The encoded protein is CAWGQGKEQYF. The V call is TRBV30, the J call TRBJ2-7; 8 nucleotides match TRBD1. The CDR3 consists of 11 residues. The ends lost 5 bases at V and 7 bases at J; junction bases unmatched: 4. Germline V gene data show CDR1 as GTSNPN and CDR2 as SVGIG (reference sequence).

This clonotype showed up many times. This rearrangement joins TRBV29-1 to TRBJ2-2, with D unclear. V was pared by 4 bases and J by 6 bases, with 6 bases between. This CDR3 has 11 amino acids. Germline V CDR1 and CDR2: SQVTM, ANQGSEA. For the CDR3, the DNA is TGCAGCGTTGCTGGGGCCGGGGAGCTGTTTTTT. Its protein product is CSVAGAGELFF.

This clonotype was seen repeatedly, ten times or more. This chain joins TRBV14 and TRBJ1-3; no definite D call. Per germline, CDR1 SGHDN and CDR2 FVKESK. There are 14 residues in the CDR3. V lost 0 bases, J lost 7 bases, and 10 bases lay in between. CDR3 sequence: CASSQEALQNTIYF. The CDR3 DNA sequence: TGTGCCAGCAGCCAAGAAGCCTTACAGAACACCATATATTTT.

The table lists this clonotype with many counts. V is TRBV5-1 and J is TRBJ2-7; TRBD1 might be the D (6 bases). The germline CDR1 and CDR2 sequences are SGHRS and YFSETQ. The V and J ends lost 0 bases and 3 bases respectively, with 7 bases between them. CDR3 length equals 13 residues. The chain's CDR3 is CASSLDRVYEQYF. CDR3 DNA: TGCGCCAGCAGCTTGGACAGGGTCTACGAGCAGTACTTC.

The rearrangement uses TRBV2 and TRBJ2-7; D possibly matches TRBD1 or TRBD2 (6 bases each). V was clipped by 3 bases and J by 5 bases, with 20 bases between them. Germline V gives CDR1 SNHLY, CDR2 FYNNEI. This CDR3 spans 16 amino acids. The CDR3 DNA is TGTGCCAGCAGTGATTGGGGGGCGCTGAGTTCCCACGAGCAGTACTTC. Translated: CASSDWGALSSHEQYF.

V and J are TRBV7-9 and TRBJ1-1, with no clear D. Germline CDR1 and CDR2: SEHNR and FQNEAQ (reference sequence). This CDR3 comprises 13 residues. V was trimmed by 5 bases and J by 5 bases, leaving 12 bases between them. Here the CDR3 reads CASSLGPRTEAFF. Here the CDR3 DNA reads TGTGCCAGCAGCCTTGGACCAAGAACTGAAGCTTTCTTT.

This clonotype was counted at least ten times. V gene TRBV7-3 combines with J gene TRBJ2-5, with 7 bases identical to TRBD2. The CDR3 extends over 16 amino acids. The junction had 9 bases not matched to a gene; V was cut back by 4 bases and J by 1 base. Per germline, CDR1 SGHTA and CDR2 FQGTGA. The CDR3 spells CASSYGLAGAQETQYF. CDR3 in DNA: TGTGCCAGCAGCTACGGTCTGGCGGGAGCCCAAGAGACCCAGTACTTC.

This clonotype came up many times. This chain joins TRBV10-3 and TRBJ2-1, with D possibly TRBD1 on 6 matching bases. The germline V gene encodes CDR1 ENHRY and CDR2 SYGVKD. There are 11 residues in the CDR3. The V end lost 4 bases, the J end lost 10 bases, and 8 bases lay between the germline ends. The DNA of the CDR3 is TGTGCCATCAGTGCAGGGACAGAGCAGTTCTTC. It is translated as CAISAGTEQFF.

This clonotype came up a few times. The chain employs TRBV6-5 and TRBJ2-3; 7 bases agree with TRBD1. The CDR3 loop spans 16 amino acids. The germline V gene encodes CDR1 MNHEY and CDR2 SVGAGI. After removal of 1 base from V and 0 bases from J, the junction contained 4 bases not matched to a gene. This CDR3 is CASSYYGRGSTDTQYF. DNA for the CDR3: TGTGCCAGCAGTTACTACGGCAGGGGGAGCACAGATACGCAGTATTTT.

This clonotype has a count of ten or more. J is TRBJ2-5 and V is TRBV18; D remains unclear. The CDR3 is 12 residues long. Looked up from germline, CDR1 is KGHSH and CDR2 is LQKENI. Trimming took off 4 bases at V and 5 bases at J, with 8 bases between the two ends. CDR3 in amino acids: CASSQLSETQYF. CDR3 DNA: TGTGCCAGCTCACAACTTTCGGAGACCCAGTACTTC.

This clonotype was seen repeatedly, ten times or more. This chain's CDR3 is CASSQPLRDTNNEQFF. Written as DNA, the CDR3 is TGCGCCAGCAGCCAACCCCTCCGGGACACTAACAATGAGCAGTTCTTC. V and J are TRBV4-1 and TRBJ2-1, with TRBD1 as a possible D gene (6 bases). V was trimmed by 2 bases and J by 5 bases, leaving 16 bases between them. This CDR3 comprises 16 residues. Germline V gives CDR1 MGHRA, CDR2 YSYEKL.

This clonotype was observed a few times. Here the CDR3 DNA reads TGTGCCAGTAAACCTAGACCGGGACAGGGGGCTGAAGCTTTCTTT. Translation: CASKPRPGQGAEAFF. V and J are TRBV27 and TRBJ1-1; 11 nucleotides agree with TRBD1. The length of the CDR3 is 15 residues. Unmatched junction bases numbered 12, after V lost 9 bases and J lost 6 bases. CDR1 MNHEY and CDR2 SMNVEV come from the germline V gene (reference sequence).

This clonotype was counted many times. The V and J genes are TRBV11-3 and TRBJ2-1, with D unresolved. V was shortened by 1 base and J by 5 bases, with 6 bases between the two germline ends. The CDR3 is 13 amino acids. Germline values: CDR1 SGHNT, CDR2 YENEEA. The CDR3 DNA follows: TGTGCCAGCAGCTTAGGTTACAACAATGAGCAGTTCTTC. Amino acids: CASSLGYNNEQFF.

The gene calls are TRBV6-6 and TRBJ2-5; a possible D gene is TRBD1 (6 bases). The ends were cut back, 0 bases at V and 2 bases at J, with 7 bases in the middle. Germline CDR1 and CDR2: MNHNY and SVGAGI (reference sequence). The CDR3 contains 14 residues. CDR3 region: CASSYSRGQETQYF. DNA for the CDR3: TGTGCCAGCAGTTACTCGAGGGGGCAAGAGACCCAGTACTTC.

This clonotype was detected ten times or more. This chain links TRBV27 with TRBJ2-1; 9 bases agree with TRBD1. This CDR3 has 15 amino acids. J was trimmed by 8 bases and V by 5 bases; bases with no gene match: 10. Germline V gene lookup returns CDR1 MNHEY and CDR2 SMNVEV (reference sequence). Here the CDR3 DNA reads TGTGCCAGCAGTCTCTACAGGGGGCGGTTGGATGAGCAGTTCTTC. Its protein is CASSLYRGRLDEQFF.

This clonotype was seen more than once but under ten times. The DNA of the CDR3 is TGCAGCGTTGTGAGGGAGGCCGGGGAGCTGTTTTTT. Translation: CSVVREAGELFF. The gene calls are TRBV29-1 and TRBJ2-2; perhaps TRBD2 as D (6 bases). The CDR3 has 12 amino acids. V was pared by 4 bases and J by 6 bases, with 9 bases between. Germline V gene lookup returns CDR1 SQVTM and CDR2 ANQGSEA.

At least ten counts were recorded for this clonotype. The chain combines TRBV5-1 with TRBJ2-5; D uncertain. Germline V gives CDR1 SGHRS, CDR2 YFSETQ. This CDR3 has 13 amino acids. Trimming took off 0 bases at V and 1 base at J, with 4 bases between the two ends. The CDR3 loop is CASSLVGQETQYF. In DNA, the CDR3 is TGCGCCAGCAGCTTGGTGGGCCAAGAGACCCAGTACTTC.

The V call is TRBV5-1, the J call TRBJ2-1; 7 positions match TRBD2. The CDR3 runs to 15 residues. Germline-derived CDR1 and CDR2 are SGHRS and YFSETQ. With V trimmed by 6 bases and J by 6 bases, 12 bases remained unmatched. The DNA for the CDR3 is TGCGCCAGCACCCGGGATGGGCGGGAGATCAATGAGCAGTTCTTC. Translated, it gives CASTRDGREINEQFF.

This clonotype was detected many times. The chain joins TRBV12-3 or TRBV12-4 to TRBJ2-5; D uncertain. The CDR3 is 14 residues long. V lost 6 bases to trimming and J lost 1 base, with 12 bases between them. DNA of the CDR3: TGTGCCAGCAGCCTCCGGCCCGGCCAAGAGACCCAGTACTTC. Translating gives CASSLRPGQETQYF.

This clonotype was detected a few times. The chain couples TRBV5-4 to TRBJ2-2, with 9 positions matching TRBD1. J gave up 4 bases and V 4 bases, and 8 bases lay outside the gene matches. CDR3 size: 16 residues. Germline V lookup: CDR1 SGHNT, CDR2 YYREEE (reference sequence). The CDR3 loop reads CASSRTGALFTGELFF. In DNA form, the CDR3 reads TGTGCCAGCAGCAGGACAGGGGCCCTCTTCACCGGGGAGCTGTTTTTT.

This clonotype has ten or more counts. The chain links TRBV20-1 to TRBJ2-1; TRBD1 is a possible D gene (6 bases). The V gene lost 6 bases and the J gene lost 4 bases, with 16 bases spanning the gap. From germline, CDR1 is DFQATT and CDR2 SNEGSKA (reference sequence). The CDR3 is made up of 14 amino acids. The CDR3, as DNA: TGCAGTGCCCAGCCCCAAGGGGGATACAATGAGCAGTTCTTC. It translates to CSAQPQGGYNEQFF.